This TCR beta chain came from a study of blood T cell repertoires in COVID-19. Clones were sequenced by immunoSEQ multiplex PCR, and TCRdb holds only the in-frame ones, with some missing. Altogether 90,000 to 150,000 clones are present, about two thirds being singletons, with the ten largest covering about 0.85%. The V gene's germline CDR1 is MGHRA and CDR2 YSYEKL. Unmatched junction bases numbered 3, after V lost 1 base and J lost 3 bases. The CDR3 is 15 amino acids. Sequencing was performed on peripheral blood. V and J are TRBV4-1 and TRBJ2-5; 9 bases line up with TRBD2. The sequence derives from a human donor with acute or convalescent COVID-19. The donor label of this sample is uncertain. The CDR3 DNA is TGCGCCAGCAGCCAAGCGGGACTAGCAGAAGAGACCCAGTACTTC. It specifies CASSQAGLAEETQYF.